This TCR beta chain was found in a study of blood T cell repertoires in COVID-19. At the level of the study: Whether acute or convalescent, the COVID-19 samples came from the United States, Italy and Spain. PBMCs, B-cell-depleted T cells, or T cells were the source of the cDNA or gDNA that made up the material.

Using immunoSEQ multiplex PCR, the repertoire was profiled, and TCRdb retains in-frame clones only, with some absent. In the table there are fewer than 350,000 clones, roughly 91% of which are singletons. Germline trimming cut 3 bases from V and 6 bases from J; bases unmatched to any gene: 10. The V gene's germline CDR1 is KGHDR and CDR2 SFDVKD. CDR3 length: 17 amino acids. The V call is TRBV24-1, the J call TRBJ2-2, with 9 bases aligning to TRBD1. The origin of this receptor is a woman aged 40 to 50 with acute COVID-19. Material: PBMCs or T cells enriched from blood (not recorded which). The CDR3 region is CATSDRENRGRAGELFF. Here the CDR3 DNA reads TGTGCCACCAGTGATCGTGAAAACAGGGGGCGAGCCGGGGAGCTGTTTTTT.